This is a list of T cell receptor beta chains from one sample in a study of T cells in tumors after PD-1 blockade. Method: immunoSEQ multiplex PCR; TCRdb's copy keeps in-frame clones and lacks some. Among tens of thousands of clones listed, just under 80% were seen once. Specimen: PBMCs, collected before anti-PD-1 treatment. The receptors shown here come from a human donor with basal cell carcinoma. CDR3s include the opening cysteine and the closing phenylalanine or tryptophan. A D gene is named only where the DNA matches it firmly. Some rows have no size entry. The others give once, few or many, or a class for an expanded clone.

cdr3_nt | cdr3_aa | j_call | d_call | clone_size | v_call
TGTGCCAGTAGTATAGATCCTGGGTTTGGTGAAAAACTGTTTTTT | CASSIDPGFGEKLFF | TRBJ1-4 | NA | NA | TRBV19
TGTGCCAGCAGCTTCCGGCAGGATTACGAGCAGTACTTC | CASSFRQDYEQYF | TRBJ2-7 | NA | NA | TRBV11-1
TGTGCCAGCAGCTTAGGTAGGACTAGCGATGAGCAGTTCTTC | CASSLGRTSDEQFF | TRBJ2-1 | TRBD2 | few | TRBV7-2
TGTGCCAGCAGCCCCTGGACAGAAGTAGCGGGGGCTTTCTTT | CASSPWTEVAGAFF | TRBJ1-1 | NA | NA | TRBV3-1/TRBV3-2
TGCAGCGTCTTAGCGGGGGGGAGGACAGATACGCAGTATTTT | CSVLAGGRTDTQYF | TRBJ2-3 | TRBD2 | NA | TRBV29-1
TGTGCCAGCTCACCAGAGTTTAACAGATACGAGCAGTACTTC | CASSPEFNRYEQYF | TRBJ2-7 | NA | NA | TRBV18
TGCGCCAGCAGCTTGGTTGGGGGGTGGACAGATACGCAGTATTTT | CASSLVGGWTDTQYF | TRBJ2-3 | NA | NA | TRBV5-1
TGTGCCAGCAGCCGTCGGGGGGCCTCTGGCTACACCTTC | CASSRRGASGYTF | TRBJ1-2 | NA | NA | TRBV11-3
TGTGCCAGCAGTCGGAATAGCGGGTGGGACTACGAGCAGTACTTC | CASSRNSGWDYEQYF | TRBJ2-7 | TRBD2 | NA | TRBV7-2
TGTGCCAGCAGCCCTCGACAGGGTTGGGATGGCTACACCTTC | CASSPRQGWDGYTF | TRBJ1-2 | TRBD1 | once | TRBV7-2
TGTGCCAGCAGCTCCCTAGAAGCGGGGGGCTCCTACGAGCAGTACTTC | CASSSLEAGGSYEQYF | TRBJ2-7 | TRBD2 | NA | TRBV7-3
TGTGCCAGCAGCACACATCTTAGAAATGAGCAGTTCTTC | CASSTHLRNEQFF | TRBJ2-1 | NA | few | TRBV7-8
TGTGCCAGTAGTCCCCGCCGGGACAGGGTTGATCAGCCCCAGCATTTT | CASSPRRDRVDQPQHF | TRBJ1-5 | TRBD1 | NA | TRBV19
TGTGCTAGCAGCTCTGGACTAGCGGGCACTGGGGAGACCCAGTACTTC | CASSSGLAGTGETQYF | TRBJ2-5 | TRBD2 | NA | TRBV7-7
TGTGCTAGTGGAACCGGGATGACCTACGAGCAGTACTTC | CASGTGMTYEQYF | TRBJ2-7 | NA | NA | TRBV12-5
TGTGCCAGCAGCAAAGCGCATCAGGGGCGCTCAAATGAAAAACTGTTTTTT | CASSKAHQGRSNEKLFF | TRBJ1-4 | NA | NA | TRBV21-1
TGTGCCAGCAGGACAGTTCGGGCGGACACTGAAGCTTTCTTT | CASRTVRADTEAFF | TRBJ1-1 | NA | NA | TRBV21-1
TGTGCCAGCAGTGAGGGAAGGGGCACTGAAGCTTTCTTT | CASSEGRGTEAFF | TRBJ1-1 | NA | NA | TRBV6-4
TGTGCCAGCAGTTTAGTGGCGGAACCCACGCAGTATTTT | CASSLVAEPTQYF | TRBJ2-3 | NA | NA | TRBV12-3/TRBV12-4
TGTGCCAGCAGATGGCTAGCGGGAGGGCAGACTGAGCAGTTCTTC | CASRWLAGGQTEQFF | TRBJ2-1 | TRBD2 | few | TRBV6-6
TGTGCCAGCAGGGAGGCGGGGGGACTCCACAATGAGCAGTTCTTC | CASREAGGLHNEQFF | TRBJ2-1 | TRBD2 | NA | TRBV5-6
TGTGCCGGCCTATGCGGGGCGCTCTCCTACGAGCAGTACTTC | CAGLCGALSYEQYF | TRBJ2-7 | NA | NA | TRBV6-5
TGCAGCGTAACCGGGACAGGGAATCGGAACACTGAAGCTTTCTTT | CSVTGTGNRNTEAFF | TRBJ1-1 | TRBD1 | NA | TRBV29-1
TGTGCCAGCTCACCGACATTGTGGGAGCAGTACTTC | CASSPTLWEQYF | TRBJ2-7 | NA | NA | TRBV18
TGCGCCAGCAGCGACAGTAACTATGGCTACACCTTC | CASSDSNYGYTF | TRBJ1-2 | NA | NA | TRBV5-1
TGTGCCAGTAGTATAGATCGGGGTTCCGCTGAAGCTTTCTTT | CASSIDRGSAEAFF | TRBJ1-1 | NA | NA | TRBV19
TGTGCCAGCAGCAGAGACACTAACTATGGCTACACCTTC | CASSRDTNYGYTF | TRBJ1-2 | NA | NA | TRBV2
TGCGCCAGCAGCTGGACAGGCGGCGATACCTCAGAAGCTTTCTTT | CASSWTGGDTSEAFF | TRBJ1-1 | TRBD1 | NA | TRBV5-1
TGTGCCAGCAGTGAAGGGATTGGGTGGACAGGGTCGAGGGATGAGCAGTTCTTC | CASSEGIGWTGSRDEQFF | TRBJ2-1 | TRBD1 | NA | TRBV6-1
TGTGCCTGGAGTGTAGGTAGTCAGCCCCAGCATTTT | CAWSVGSQPQHF | TRBJ1-5 | NA | NA | TRBV30
TGTGCCAGCAGCTTAGGACAGGGGAATCAGCCCCAGCATTTT | CASSLGQGNQPQHF | TRBJ1-5 | TRBD1 | medium-sized | TRBV7-2
TGTGCCACCAGTGATTTGGGGAGCACCACAGATACGCAGTATTTT | CATSDLGSTTDTQYF | TRBJ2-3 | NA | NA | TRBV24-1
TGTGCCAGCAGCCAAGACAGGGGGTTGTACACTGAAGCTTTCTTT | CASSQDRGLYTEAFF | TRBJ1-1 | TRBD1 | NA | TRBV14